The text below deals with one T cell receptor beta chain. How the authors handled the data: Nucleated cell number was recorded as an estimate derived from reference gene primer amplification. Profiled with immunoSEQ multiplex PCR; TCRdb holds only in-frame clones, not every one. From that table come the V and J calls and clone size; the DNA was used to work out D and trimming. The data show about 140,000 clones, around 88% seen once. The sample comes from a study of blood T cell repertoires in COVID-19. This CDR3 region has 19 residues. Between the trimmed V and J ends, which lost 3 bases and 0 bases, there was a span of 24 bases. Germline V CDR1 and CDR2: SGDLS, YYNGEE.

The TCR comes from a human donor in a cohort sampled during active COVID-19. What was sequenced was peripheral blood. J is TRBJ1-1 and V is TRBV9; no firm D call. In nucleotides, the CDR3 is TGTGCCAGCAGCGCCGGGAGCTCACCCATCTCCCTAATGAACACTGAAGCTTTCTTT. Residues: CASSAGSSPISLMNTEAFF.